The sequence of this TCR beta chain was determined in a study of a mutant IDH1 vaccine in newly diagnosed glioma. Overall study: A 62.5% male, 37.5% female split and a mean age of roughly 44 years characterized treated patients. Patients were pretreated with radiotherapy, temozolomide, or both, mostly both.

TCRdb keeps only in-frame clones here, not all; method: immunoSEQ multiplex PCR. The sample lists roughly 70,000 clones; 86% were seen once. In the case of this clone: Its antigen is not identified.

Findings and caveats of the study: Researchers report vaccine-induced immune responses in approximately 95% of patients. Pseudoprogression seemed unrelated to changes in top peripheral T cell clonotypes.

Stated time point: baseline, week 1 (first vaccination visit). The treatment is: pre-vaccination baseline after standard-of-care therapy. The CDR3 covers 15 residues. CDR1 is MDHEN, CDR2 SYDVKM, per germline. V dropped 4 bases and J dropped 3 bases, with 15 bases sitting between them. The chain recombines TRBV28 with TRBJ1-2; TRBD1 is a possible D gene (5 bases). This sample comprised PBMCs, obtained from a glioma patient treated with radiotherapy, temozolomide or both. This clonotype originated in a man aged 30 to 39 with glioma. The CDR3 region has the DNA TGTGCCAGCAGTTCCCGGGGGAAGGGCGACTATGGCTACACCTTC. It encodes CASSSRGKGDYGYTF.